Below, one TCR beta chain is given with its context. Its antigen remains unidentified. No per-base quality is available; no much larger clone lies one base away. This sample is part of a study of sequential checkpoint blockade in melanoma (dated by TCRdb to the late 2010s). General notes on the study: In a 1:1 randomization, patients received either first-line nivolumab then ipilimumab (arm A) or ipilimumab then nivolumab (arm B). Maintenance nivolumab came after each of the two trial sequences.

The immunoSEQ Assay was used to immunosequence TCRbeta CDR3 regions from genomic DNA. Prior to high-throughput sequencing, genomic DNA was amplified by bias-controlled multiplex PCR. As for the original processing: To quantify the absolute abundance of each unique TCRbeta CDR3 region, the sequences were collapsed and filtered. Clonality, defined as 1 minus Pielou's evenness, was calculated using productive rearrangements only. Clones with significantly greater frequencies in on-treatment versus baseline samples were identified using a previously published method. This immuneACCESS table, as held by TCRdb, lists in-frame sequences with V and J called but not all clones. Of the missing ones, under half trace to an unresolved V gene in checked studies; the others have no known cause. From that table come the V and J calls and clone size; the DNA was used to work out D and trimming. Across this sample there are more than 15,000 clones, with 70% seen only once. Of the sample, about an eighth falls within the top ten clones.

V drops 4 bases and J drops 2 bases, leaving 13 bases in between. The CDR3 spans 15 residues, from the cysteine through the phenylalanine. Only the CDR3 portion is preserved as DNA: 45 bases, with reading frame beginning at the first base. The germline V gene yields LGHNA for CDR1 and YSLEER for CDR2. The treatment or condition label here, explained by the study, means: randomized to nivolumab then ipilimumab (arm A) or the reverse (arm B). No trial patient had received prior DNA-damaging chemotherapy. Thawed PBMCs were sorted on a FACS Aria II flow cytometer to isolate live CD3+CD8+ cells negative for CD19 and CD56. Samples were obtained from patients with melanoma enrolled in CheckMate 064, a randomized, open-label phase II trial of sequential checkpoint blockade. Peripheral blood mononuclear cells were obtained through leukapheresis, purified using Ficoll-Paque, and frozen in human serum containing about 9.3% DMSO. Right after sorting, the blood CD3+CD8+ cells were verified to be >95% pure, and DNA extraction followed.

What the study reported, not specific to this receptor: Larger, independent patient cohorts are needed to validate the response-prediction model that combines TCR metrics and mutation burden.

The source is a human donor with melanoma. The V gene is TRBV4-3 and the J gene is TRBJ2-3; TRBD2 is possibly the D segment (7 matching bases). The sequencing used CD8+ T cells sorted from blood (inferred from file names), collected from a patient given nivolumab and ipilimumab in sequence. At the DNA level, the sequence is TGCGCCAGCAGCCCCCTGGGGGGGCCCACAGATACGCAGTATTTT. This translates into CASSPLGGPTDTQYF.